The entry below gives a single T cell receptor (beta chain) sequence along with its context. The sample belongs to a study of CD8+ T cells in alopecia areata. Investigators isolated RNA and reverse transcribed it into cDNA to act as the sequencing template. The table came from immunoSEQ multiplex PCR; TCRdb's copy has only in-frame clones and leaves some out. The sample has under 150,000 clones; 50% to 65% are singletons. As to treatment: oral pan-JAK inhibitor, 5-10 mg twice daily. CDR1 and CDR2 from the germline V gene are LNHDA and SQIVND (reference sequence). Trimming cost V 7 bases and J 4 bases; bases outside gene matches: 6. The CDR3 loop spans 13 amino acids.

The V and J genes are TRBV19 and TRBJ1-1; 7 bases fit TRBD1. This sequence originates from a human donor with alopecia areata. Sequences were derived from CD4+ T cells sorted from blood, sampled at week 24, from a patient treated with tofacitinib. As DNA, the CDR3 is TGTGCCAGTACGTTCGAGGGGGCCACTGAAGCTTTCTTT. This codes for CASTFEGATEAFF.